The rows below give T cell receptor beta chains drawn from one sample of a study of blood T cell repertoires in COVID-19. TCRdb keeps only in-frame clones here, not all; method: immunoSEQ multiplex PCR. The repertoire has approximately 94,000 clones, about 80% of them found once; the top ten carry about 24%. The sequenced sample consisted of peripheral blood. All receptors come from a human donor in a cohort sampled during active COVID-19. CDR3s include the opening cysteine and the closing phenylalanine or tryptophan. Fields, in order: V gene, CDR3 length, clone size, J gene, D gene, CDR3 DNA, CDR3 protein. D genes are given only for firm matches. Expanded clones are given a class, and other clones once, few, many or no size at all.

TRBV6-5	15	.	TRBJ2-5	TRBD2	TGTGCCAGCACCCCCGGGACTAGCGGACAAGAGACCCAGTACTTC	CASTPGTSGQETQYF
TRBV5-1	13	.	TRBJ1-1	.	TGCGCCAGCAGCTTGGGGGGCCTGGCCGAAGCTTTCTTT	CASSLGGLAEAFF
TRBV12-2	17	.	TRBJ1-6	.	TGTGCAAGTCGCTTAGTAGGGGGCCCAGGGGAGGATTCACCCCTCCACTTT	CASRLVGGPGEDSPLHF
TRBV5-6	15	.	TRBJ1-2	TRBD1	TGTGCCAGCAGCTCCCGACAGGGATTTAACTATGGCTACACCTTC	CASSSRQGFNYGYTF
TRBV29-1	14	.	TRBJ1-1	.	TGCAGCGTTGACCCTTCAGGGTTAAACACTGAAGCTTTCTTT	CSVDPSGLNTEAFF
TRBV11-2	15	once	TRBJ2-3	TRBD1	TGTGCCAGCAGCCAAGACAGGGCTAGGACAGATACGCAGTATTTT	CASSQDRARTDTQYF
TRBV7-2	15	.	TRBJ2-7	TRBD2	TGTGCCAGCAGCTTAGCGGGGGGGTGGTCCTACGAGCAGTACTTC	CASSLAGGWSYEQYF
TRBV6-1	13	few	TRBJ2-7	TRBD1	TGTGCCAGCAGTGAGAGGGACAGCTACGAGCAGTACTTC	CASSERDSYEQYF
TRBV5-5	16	.	TRBJ1-1	.	TGTGCCAGCAGCTTGGCGGCGGCCTTTCGCGACACTGAAGCTTTCTTT	CASSLAAAFRDTEAFF
TRBV7-8	16	.	TRBJ1-2	.	TGTGCCAGCAGCTTATTGCCAGGGGCCAGAATAGGTGGCTACACCTTC	CASSLLPGARIGGYTF
TRBV24-1	13	.	TRBJ2-1	.	TGTGCCACCAGTGATCCTCCAGGGCATGAGCAGTTCTTC	CATSDPPGHEQFF
TRBV7-8	16	.	TRBJ2-1	.	TGTGCCAGCAGCTCCAACTCCCCGGGGGCCTACAATGAGCAGTTCTTC	CASSSNSPGAYNEQFF
TRBV11-2	15	.	TRBJ1-5	TRBD1	TGTGCCAGCAGCTTTGGACAGGGCGGTAATCAGCCCCAGCATTTT	CASSFGQGGNQPQHF